This passage covers 2 T cell receptor beta chains from one sample sequenced in a study of read filtering for tumor transcriptome and immune sequencing. The library was built from about 370 ng RNA with molecular barcoded adaptors for alpha/delta and beta/gamma chains. TCRdb itself ran the reads through MiXCR, one entry per CDR3 protein. In the table there are approximately 150,000 distinct CDR3 sequences, 13% of which are singletons. Sequencing was done on a sample of a population of CD138-negative cells sorted from bone marrow. These receptors all stem from a donor at least 40 years old with multiple myeloma.

In its sample, this clonotype was seen many times. The rearrangement uses TRBV4-2 and TRBJ2-2, with a tentative D call TRBD2 (6 bases). V lost 1 base, J lost 1 base, and 10 bases lay in between. Per germline, CDR1 LGHNA and CDR2 YNFKEQ. The CDR3 contains 16 residues. The CDR3: CASSQGIGGNTGELFF. The CDR3 nucleotides are TGTGCCAGCAGCCAAGGGATCGGGGGGAACACCGGGGAGCTGTTTTTT.

This clonotype has a count of ten or more. The chain joins TRBV6-1 to TRBJ2-1; 14 bases are a match to TRBD2. CDR3 size: 20 residues. J gave up 0 bases and V 5 bases, and 12 bases lay outside the gene matches. CDR1 is MNHNS and CDR2 is SASEGT in the germline V gene. DNA for the CDR3: TGTGCCAGCAGTACTCGACTAGCGGGAGGGTTCCAAAGCTCCTACAATGAGCAGTTCTTC. Its translation: CASSTRLAGGFQSSYNEQFF.